Listed below are T cell receptor beta chains from one sample, sequenced in a study of response to subunit inactivated influenza vaccine. TCRdb independently ran MiXCR on the RT-PCR reads; one entry per CDR3 protein. The table has almost 600,000 distinct CDR3 sequences, around 15% seen once. This sample comprised PBMCs from blood, obtained about 13 days after vaccination. Every receptor here comes from a middle-aged man who received an inactivated influenza vaccine. CDR3s include the opening cysteine and the closing phenylalanine or tryptophan. D genes are given only for firm matches. Not all rows give a size; the values are once, few, many and, for expanded clones, a class.

V gene: TRBV12-3/TRBV12-4; J gene: TRBJ2-1; D gene: NA; clone size: NA; CDR3 protein: CASSPPGPYNEQFF
V gene: TRBV7-2; J gene: TRBJ2-5; D gene: TRBD2; clone size: NA; CDR3 protein: CASSLSGGMGETQYF
V gene: TRBV12-3/TRBV12-4; J gene: TRBJ2-4; D gene: NA; clone size: NA; CDR3 protein: CASSLRGGENIQYF
V gene: TRBV4-2; J gene: TRBJ2-7; D gene: NA; clone size: many; CDR3 protein: CASSQERRLERYF
V gene: TRBV20-1; J gene: TRBJ2-3; D gene: TRBD2; clone size: NA; CDR3 protein: CSALTGTTSTDTQYF
V gene: TRBV6-1; J gene: TRBJ2-7; D gene: NA; clone size: NA; CDR3 protein: CASGPAREVGEQYF
V gene: TRBV7-3; J gene: TRBJ2-2; D gene: NA; clone size: few; CDR3 protein: CATIDDTGELFF
V gene: TRBV11-2; J gene: TRBJ2-5; D gene: NA; clone size: few; CDR3 protein: CASSPRTGETQYF
V gene: TRBV5-1; J gene: TRBJ2-7; D gene: NA; clone size: few; CDR3 protein: CASSEETYYEQYF
V gene: TRBV4-3; J gene: TRBJ1-5; D gene: NA; clone size: few; CDR3 protein: CASSHLPGSPQHF
V gene: TRBV9; J gene: TRBJ2-2; D gene: NA; clone size: NA; CDR3 protein: CASSAYRGGTGELFF
V gene: TRBV6-2/TRBV6-3; J gene: TRBJ1-5; D gene: TRBD1; clone size: many; CDR3 protein: CASSFPDRAGQPQHF
V gene: TRBV28; J gene: TRBJ2-7; D gene: TRBD2; clone size: NA; CDR3 protein: CASSSGLAGAYEQYF
V gene: TRBV6-1; J gene: TRBJ1-4; D gene: NA; clone size: NA; CDR3 protein: CASEYREREKLFF
V gene: TRBV20-1; J gene: TRBJ1-4; D gene: TRBD1; clone size: few; CDR3 protein: CSARDRPTNEKLFF
V gene: TRBV5-1; J gene: TRBJ2-5; D gene: NA; clone size: NA; CDR3 protein: CASSATGTRETQYF
V gene: TRBV5-6; J gene: TRBJ1-2; D gene: NA; clone size: few; CDR3 protein: CASSKQGLYGYTF
V gene: TRBV12-3/TRBV12-4; J gene: TRBJ2-7; D gene: NA; clone size: NA; CDR3 protein: CASSQKFGGAEQYF
V gene: TRBV29-1; J gene: TRBJ2-2; D gene: TRBD2; clone size: few; CDR3 protein: CSVAPSGRTGELFF
V gene: TRBV5-5; J gene: TRBJ2-3; D gene: NA; clone size: NA; CDR3 protein: CASSPDQSTDTQYF
V gene: TRBV29-1; J gene: TRBJ2-3; D gene: NA; clone size: few; CDR3 protein: CSAEAASHTDTQYF
V gene: TRBV29-1; J gene: TRBJ2-3; D gene: NA; clone size: few; CDR3 protein: CSVSRTSTDTQYF
V gene: TRBV6-2/TRBV6-3; J gene: TRBJ1-1; D gene: NA; clone size: few; CDR3 protein: CASSYPFGHPNTEAFF
V gene: TRBV9; J gene: TRBJ2-7; D gene: TRBD2; clone size: NA; CDR3 protein: CASSVGGSGPSYEQYF
V gene: TRBV12-3/TRBV12-4; J gene: TRBJ2-1; D gene: NA; clone size: few; CDR3 protein: CASSSPGRHEQFF
V gene: TRBV12-3/TRBV12-4; J gene: TRBJ2-1; D gene: NA; clone size: NA; CDR3 protein: CASSLGGGEVQFF
V gene: TRBV25-1; J gene: TRBJ2-7; D gene: NA; clone size: NA; CDR3 protein: CASSESPGVGYEQYF
V gene: TRBV28; J gene: TRBJ2-1; D gene: NA; clone size: many; CDR3 protein: CASSSPLRNEQFF
V gene: TRBV2; J gene: TRBJ2-3; D gene: NA; clone size: NA; CDR3 protein: CASSSVSGTDTQYF
V gene: TRBV29-1; J gene: TRBJ1-1; D gene: NA; clone size: few; CDR3 protein: CSPGGAFF
V gene: TRBV6-5; J gene: TRBJ2-1; D gene: TRBD2; clone size: many; CDR3 protein: CASSYWRGARYNEQFF
V gene: TRBV3-1; J gene: TRBJ1-3; D gene: NA; clone size: few; CDR3 protein: CASSQVIVGRRSSGNTIYF
V gene: TRBV2; J gene: TRBJ2-1; D gene: NA; clone size: NA; CDR3 protein: CASSVASSYNEQFF
V gene: TRBV6-1; J gene: TRBJ2-2; D gene: NA; clone size: few; CDR3 protein: CASKLNSGTPGELFF
V gene: TRBV6-1; J gene: TRBJ1-1; D gene: NA; clone size: NA; CDR3 protein: CASARNPGNTEAFF
V gene: TRBV28; J gene: TRBJ1-5; D gene: NA; clone size: few; CDR3 protein: CASSFYGLKGNQPQHF
V gene: TRBV27; J gene: TRBJ2-3; D gene: NA; clone size: few; CDR3 protein: CASRPPGALSTDTQYF
V gene: TRBV9; J gene: TRBJ2-1; D gene: NA; clone size: NA; CDR3 protein: CASSESAVLSYNEQFF
V gene: TRBV20-1; J gene: TRBJ1-4; D gene: NA; clone size: few; CDR3 protein: CSARDPTGNEKLFF
V gene: TRBV24-1; J gene: TRBJ2-3; D gene: TRBD2; clone size: few; CDR3 protein: CATSEGTSGGTDTQYF
V gene: TRBV4-1; J gene: TRBJ2-2; D gene: TRBD1; clone size: NA; CDR3 protein: CASRREEVQGTGKLFF
V gene: TRBV12-3/TRBV12-4; J gene: TRBJ2-3; D gene: NA; clone size: NA; CDR3 protein: CASSSKYTDTQYF
V gene: TRBV2; J gene: TRBJ2-7; D gene: TRBD2; clone size: many; CDR3 protein: CASSEPGLAGVTTEDEQYF
V gene: TRBV10-2; J gene: TRBJ2-5; D gene: NA; clone size: many; CDR3 protein: CASRRRRGETQYF
V gene: TRBV9; J gene: TRBJ1-4; D gene: NA; clone size: NA; CDR3 protein: CASSVAEVGTNEKLFF